Detailed here is one T cell receptor (beta chain). Its target is unknown. The CDR3 consists of 13 residues. Germline V gene data show CDR1 as GTSNPN and CDR2 as SVGIG (reference sequence). V lost 3 bases, J lost 3 bases, and 3 bases stayed unmatched. PCR was performed using 60 Vbeta and 13 Jbeta primers. Here immunoSEQ multiplex PCR was the method, and the copy in TCRdb shows in-frame clones only, minus some. Of fewer than 150,000 clones listed, around 77% are singletons. This sample is drawn from a study of cytomegalovirus exposure and HLA in healthy donors. Study-level results: There were reportedly fewer N-insertions in an Asian-associated ancestry cluster than the roughly 700-donor mean, in a later analysis. Later analysis identified a missense DCLRE1C variant that was linked to TCR beta V- and J-gene trimming.

This clonotype was obtained from a woman in her twenties or thirties in good health and CMV-seropositive. The source material was PBMCs. The gene calls are TRBV30 and TRBJ1-1, with 8 positions matching TRBD1. The CDR3 DNA follows: TGTGCCTGGAGGGGACAGGAGTACACTGAAGCTTTCTTT. As protein: CAWRGQEYTEAFF.